The next 28 T cell receptor beta chains were all read from a single sample in a study of T cell responses to AZD1222 COVID-19 vaccine. The data were produced by immunoSEQ multiplex PCR, yet TCRdb's version contains in-frame clones alone and is incomplete. There are more than 150,000 clones in the sample; around 90% occur only once, and approximately 4.4% lies in the top ten. The material was peripheral blood, obtained on day 0 of AZD1222 vaccination. The receptors here all came from an adult in good health.

The CDR3 loop reads CASSQGGFSGNTIYF. In nucleotides, the CDR3 is TGTGCCAGCAGCCAAGGAGGGTTCTCTGGAAACACCATATATTTT. This chain joins TRBV7-2 and TRBJ1-3; no clear D gene. V was shortened by 5 bases and J by 0 bases, with 11 bases between the two germline ends. This CDR3 has 15 residues. Germline lookup yields CDR1 SGHTA and CDR2 FQGNSA.

The chain joins TRBV24-1 to TRBJ1-5; D gene unclear. This CDR3 region has 11 residues. From germline, CDR1 is KGHDR and CDR2 SFDVKD. The V end lost 4 bases, the J end lost 11 bases, and 8 bases lay between the germline ends. CDR3 sequence: CATSDVGSQHF. The CDR3 nucleotides read TGTGCCACCAGTGACGTCGGGTCCCAGCATTTT.

The chain recombines TRBV27 with TRBJ2-3, with TRBD2 matching 7 bases. The V gene's germline CDR1 is MNHEY and CDR2 SMNVEV (reference sequence). With 3 bases clipped from V and 0 bases from J, the junction kept 3 bases outside the gene matches. The CDR3 totals 15 residues. CDR3 sequence (DNA): TGTGCCAGCAGTTTCCTAGCGGCTAGCACAGATACGCAGTATTTT. Encoded protein: CASSFLAASTDTQYF.

The chain couples TRBV11-2 to TRBJ2-1; D not certain. The length of the CDR3 is 16 residues. From germline, CDR1 is SGHAT and CDR2 FQNNGV. Trimming removed 1 base from V and 5 bases from J, with 15 bases in between. CDR3 bases: TGTGCCAGCAGCTTAGGTATCTTCCTCTTTCACAATGAGCAGTTCTTC. Amino acid sequence: CASSLGIFLFHNEQFF. Filled out from reference TRBV11-2 and TRBJ2-1, the complete variable domain reads EAGVAQSPRYKIIEKRQSVAFWCNPISGHATLYWYQQILGQGPKLLIQFQNNGVVDDSQLPKDRFSAERLKGVDSTLKIQPAKLEDSAVYLCASSLGIFLFHNEQFFGPGTRLTVL.

The V call is TRBV6-4, the J call TRBJ2-2; D may be TRBD1 or TRBD2 (5 bases each). Germline V gene data show CDR1 as MRHNA and CDR2 as SNTAGT. The CDR3 consists of 14 residues. Trimming shortened V by 5 bases and J by 3 bases, and 10 bases separated the two germline ends. CDR3 sequence (DNA): TGTGCCAGCAGTACCGGGACCTACACCGGGGAGCTGTTTTTT. It specifies CASSTGTYTGELFF.

The chain employs TRBV29-1 and TRBJ2-1, with a possible D match to TRBD1 (6 bases). The CDR3 has 15 residues. The ends were cut back, 0 bases at V and 10 bases at J, with 19 bases in the middle. Germline lookup yields CDR1 SQVTM and CDR2 ANQGSEA. CDR3 sequence (DNA): TGCAGCGTTGAAGACCCCAGGGGTTCCTTGGGGGAGCAGTTCTTC. It specifies CSVEDPRGSLGEQFF.

V gene TRBV5-1 combines with J gene TRBJ2-3; 16 positions match TRBD2. The V segment lost 4 bases and the J segment 6 bases; nucleotides outside the gene matches: 5. The length of the CDR3 is 16 residues. Germline lookup yields CDR1 SGHRS and CDR2 YFSETQ. The CDR3: CASSPGTSGRGDTQYF. The DNA of the CDR3 is TGCGCCAGCAGCCCGGGGACTAGCGGGAGGGGTGATACGCAGTATTTT.

This clone has a handful of counts. The same CDR3 is also encoded by other DNA sequences in this sample. J is TRBJ2-1 and V is TRBV7-9, with a weak D call TRBD2 (5 bases). This CDR3 region has 14 residues. The V end lost 4 bases, the J end lost 3 bases, and 10 bases lay between the germline ends. Germline V gene sequence: CDR1 SEHNR, CDR2 FQNEAQ (reference sequence). CDR3 region: CASSSPRDYNEQFF. CDR3 nucleotides: TGTGCCAGCAGCTCACCCCGGGACTACAATGAGCAGTTCTTC. Combining the CDR3 with reference TRBV7-9 and TRBJ2-1 gives the whole variable domain DTGVSQNPRHKITKRGQNVTFRCDPISEHNRLYWYRQTLGQGPEFLTYFQNEAQLEKSRLLSDRFSAERPKGSFSTLEIQRTEQGDSAMYLCASSSPRDYNEQFFGPGTRLTVL.

The chain uses TRBV7-2 and TRBJ2-2; TRBD1 is a possible D gene (5 bases). V was trimmed by 5 bases and J by 1 base, leaving 14 bases between them. The CDR3 extends over 16 amino acids. Germline-derived CDR1 and CDR2 are SGHTA and FQGNSA. In nucleotides, the CDR3 is TGTGCCAGCAGCGCCCGATGGGGCCTGAACACCGGGGAGCTGTTTTTT. Protein: CASSARWGLNTGELFF.

The genes are TRBV28 and TRBJ2-1, with 10 bases lining up with TRBD1. V trimming: 5 bases; J trimming: 6 bases; junction bases outside the gene matches: 10. This CDR3 spans 16 amino acids. Germline loops: CDR1 MDHEN, CDR2 SYDVKM. Here the CDR3 DNA reads TGTGCCAGCAGTCCAGGACAGGGGGGGGACGGCAATGAGCAGTTCTTC. Its protein is CASSPGQGGDGNEQFF.

The chain recombines TRBV29-1 with TRBJ2-1; 8 bases fit TRBD2. The CDR3 contains 11 residues. The germline gives CDR1 SQVTM, CDR2 ANQGSEA. V gave up 8 bases and J gave up 10 bases; unmatched junction bases: 7. The CDR3 spells CSYRTSWEQFF. In DNA, the CDR3 is TGCAGCTACCGGACTAGCTGGGAGCAGTTCTTC.

The rearrangement joins TRBV28 to TRBJ2-7; 8 bases agree with TRBD2. V lost 6 bases, J lost 0 bases, and 7 bases stayed unmatched. Germline assignment: CDR1 MDHEN and CDR2 SYDVKM. This CDR3 has 15 residues. As DNA, the CDR3 is TGTGCCAGCAGCCAGGTCGGGACTAGCTCCTACGAGCAGTACTTC. Its translation: CASSQVGTSSYEQYF.

V is TRBV5-1 and J is TRBJ1-2; 9 nucleotides match TRBD1. The germline V gene encodes CDR1 SGHRS and CDR2 YFSETQ. V gave up 0 bases and J gave up 0 bases; unmatched junction bases: 6. CDR3 size: 17 residues. In DNA, the CDR3 is TGCGCCAGCAGCTTGGAGGGACAGGGATTAGCTAACTATGGCTACACCTTC. Translating it yields CASSLEGQGLANYGYTF.

The genes are TRBV24-1 and TRBJ2-6; no clear D. V dropped 3 bases and J dropped 4 bases, with 12 bases sitting between them. There are 16 residues in the CDR3. CDR1 is KGHDR, CDR2 SFDVKD, per germline. Written as DNA, the CDR3 is TGTGCCACCAGTGATCCGACCCGGCCGGGGGCCAACGTCCTGACTTTC. This sequence encodes CATSDPTRPGANVLTF.

The V gene is TRBV11-3, the J gene TRBJ2-2; a possible D gene is TRBD2 (6 bases). V shed 5 bases and J shed 4 bases, with 17 bases lying between them. Germline lookup yields CDR1 SGHNT and CDR2 YENEEA. CDR3 size: 16 residues. The CDR3 region is CASSNTGWGGTGELFF. The CDR3 DNA reads TGTGCCAGCAGCAATACCGGGTGGGGAGGCACCGGGGAGCTGTTTTTT.

This clone was detected only a few times. V and J are TRBV7-8 and TRBJ1-5; a weak D match, TRBD1 (5 bases). V lost 7 bases and J 0 bases, leaving 13 bases between the germline ends. Germline V gene data show CDR1 as SGHVS and CDR2 as FQNEAQ. The CDR3 runs to 15 residues. In DNA, the CDR3 is TGTGCCAGCACGAGTCGGGGGAATAGCAATCAGCCCCAGCATTTT. This codes for CASTSRGNSNQPQHF.

The CDR3 coding sequence is TGTGCCAGTGGGGAAGCTTACTATGGCTACACCTTC. Translated, it gives CASGEAYYGYTF. The chain recombines TRBV6-5 with TRBJ1-2, with D hard to call. The V end was cut by 9 bases, the J end by 3 bases, with 11 bases between. The CDR3 has 12 amino acids. The germline gives CDR1 MNHEY, CDR2 SVGAGI.

This chain joins TRBV6-1 and TRBJ1-5, with D possibly matching TRBD1 (5 bases). V was shortened by 1 base and J by 9 bases, with 10 bases between the two germline ends. Germline lookup yields CDR1 MNHNS and CDR2 SASEGT. This CDR3 region has 13 residues. The CDR3 coding sequence is TGTGCCAGCAGTGAAGTAGGGGAAACGCCCCAGCATTTT. This gives the protein CASSEVGETPQHF.

The rearrangement joins TRBV11-2 to TRBJ1-2; 8 nucleotides agree with TRBD1. With 3 bases clipped from V and 4 bases from J, the junction kept 7 bases outside the gene matches. The CDR3 has 15 residues. The germline CDR1 and CDR2 sequences are SGHAT and FQNNGV. CDR3 in amino acids: CASSLVQGATYGYTF. Here the CDR3 DNA reads TGTGCCAGCAGCTTGGTCCAGGGGGCCACCTATGGCTACACCTTC.

This chain links TRBV5-1 with TRBJ1-5; D unclear. The length of the CDR3 is 16 residues. Germline lookup yields CDR1 SGHRS and CDR2 YFSETQ. Trimming removed 0 bases at V and 2 bases at J, with 12 bases between. The CDR3 DNA reads as TGCGCCAGCAGCTTGGGAGGAAGGGAGGGCAATCAGCCCCAGCATTTT. Protein product: CASSLGGREGNQPQHF. The entire variable domain, with the rest obtained from reference TRBV5-1 and TRBJ1-5, is as follows: KAGVTQTPRYLIKTRGQQVTLSCSPISGHRSVSWYQQTPGQGLQFLFEYFSETQRNKGNFPGRFSGRQFSNSRSEMNVSTLELGDSALYLCASSLGGREGNQPQHFGDGTRLSIL.

The rearrangement links TRBV11-2 to TRBJ1-2, with D unclear. Germline V gene data show CDR1 as SGHAT and CDR2 as FQNNGV. The CDR3 totals 12 residues. V was trimmed by 3 bases and J by 7 bases, leaving 9 bases between them. CDR3 DNA sequence: TGTGCCAGCAGCTTGTCCATTTCTGGCTACACCTTC. It yields the protein CASSLSISGYTF.

The chain has TRBV5-1 and TRBJ1-1; no definite D call. Germline CDR1 is SGHRS and CDR2 is YFSETQ. This CDR3 comprises 14 residues. Trimming took 0 bases from V and 0 from J, leaving 6 bases between them. The CDR3 sequence is CASSLVSVNTEAFF. DNA for the CDR3: TGCGCCAGCAGCTTGGTTTCGGTGAACACTGAAGCTTTCTTT. The complete variable domain, with remaining parts taken from reference TRBV5-1 and TRBJ1-1, reads KAGVTQTPRYLIKTRGQQVTLSCSPISGHRSVSWYQQTPGQGLQFLFEYFSETQRNKGNFPGRFSGRQFSNSRSEMNVSTLELGDSALYLCASSLVSVNTEAFFGQGTRLTVV.

This clone was counted a single time. This chain links TRBV4-1 with TRBJ1-3; D unclear. With 3 bases removed from V and 5 bases from J, the gap between germline ends came to 8 bases. Per germline, CDR1 MGHRA and CDR2 YSYEKL. The CDR3 runs to 13 residues. The CDR3, as DNA: TGCGCCAGCAGCCAGGCACCTCGAAACACCATATATTTT. Translation: CASSQAPRNTIYF.

This clone was observed once. The chain uses TRBV19 and TRBJ1-2; maybe TRBD1 (5 bases). Germline CDR1 reads LNHDA; CDR2 reads SQIVND (reference sequence). The CDR3 is 15 amino acids. V was cut by 7 bases and J by 4 bases, with 19 bases left in between. The CDR3 reads CASTAGHLQPYGYTF. The CDR3 DNA sequence: TGTGCCAGTACCGCCGGACATTTGCAGCCCTATGGCTACACCTTC.

The rearrangement uses TRBV10-1 and TRBJ1-3, with D possibly TRBD1 on 5 matching bases. CDR3 size: 15 residues. The V and J ends lost 2 bases and 0 bases respectively, with 8 bases between them. Germline assignment: CDR1 WNHNN and CDR2 SYGVQD (reference sequence). The CDR3 bases are TGCGCCAGCAGTGAGAGCGACAGCTCTGGAAACACCATATATTTT. Translation: CASSESDSSGNTIYF.

V usage is TRBV6-5 and J usage is TRBJ2-4; 9 bases are a match to TRBD1. The CDR3 extends over 15 amino acids. Germline CDR1 reads MNHEY; CDR2 reads SVGAGI. The junction had 9 bases not matched to a gene; V was cut back by 6 bases and J by 6 bases. CDR3 bases: TGTGCCAGCAGCGCCCGGGGACAGGGTAGAAACATTCAGTACTTC. Translated: CASSARGQGRNIQYF.

This clone was counted only a few times. The rearrangement links TRBV6-6 to TRBJ1-6; D is unresolved. From germline, CDR1 is MNHNY and CDR2 SVGAGI (reference sequence). CDR3 length: 16 residues. V was pared by 5 bases and J by 0 bases, with 11 bases between. CDR3: CASSPGGSSYNSPLHF. The CDR3, as DNA: TGTGCCAGCAGTCCCGGTGGGAGCTCCTATAATTCACCCCTCCACTTT.

The chain combines TRBV9 with TRBJ2-5, with 7 bases that match TRBD1. The CDR3 totals 14 residues. Per the germline V gene, CDR1 is SGDLS and CDR2 is YYNGEE. V dropped 9 bases and J dropped 3; count of bases not matched to a gene: 11. The CDR3 region has the DNA TGTGCCACTAGTGAGGGGGCTGATAAAGAGACCCAGTACTTC. Protein product: CATSEGADKETQYF.